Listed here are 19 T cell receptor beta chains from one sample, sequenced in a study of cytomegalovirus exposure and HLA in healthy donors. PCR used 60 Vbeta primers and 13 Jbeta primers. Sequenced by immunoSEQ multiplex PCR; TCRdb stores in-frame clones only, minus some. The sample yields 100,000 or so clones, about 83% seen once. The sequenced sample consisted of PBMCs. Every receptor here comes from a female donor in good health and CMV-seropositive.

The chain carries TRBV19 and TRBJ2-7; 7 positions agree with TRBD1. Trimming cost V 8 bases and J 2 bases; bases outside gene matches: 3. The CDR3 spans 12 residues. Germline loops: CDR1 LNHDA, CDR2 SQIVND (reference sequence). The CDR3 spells CASVGQPYEQYF. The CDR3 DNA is TGTGCCAGTGTGGGACAGCCCTACGAGCAGTACTTC.

The CDR3 reads CAWTTGRATNEKLFF. The CDR3 DNA reads as TGTGCCTGGACCACAGGGAGGGCAACTAATGAAAAACTGTTTTTT. V is TRBV30 and J is TRBJ1-4, with D possibly being TRBD1 (6 bases). This CDR3 region has 15 residues. CDR1 is GTSNPN, CDR2 SVGIG, per germline (reference sequence). V was trimmed by 4 bases and J by 0 bases, leaving 12 bases between them.

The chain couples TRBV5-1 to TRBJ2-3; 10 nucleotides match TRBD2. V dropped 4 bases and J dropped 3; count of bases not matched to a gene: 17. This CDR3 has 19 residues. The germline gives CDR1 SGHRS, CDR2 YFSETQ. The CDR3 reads CASSLGSGLASVGTDTQYF. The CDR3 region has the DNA TGCGCCAGCAGCCTCGGTTCGGGACTAGCGTCGGTTGGGACAGATACGCAGTATTTT.

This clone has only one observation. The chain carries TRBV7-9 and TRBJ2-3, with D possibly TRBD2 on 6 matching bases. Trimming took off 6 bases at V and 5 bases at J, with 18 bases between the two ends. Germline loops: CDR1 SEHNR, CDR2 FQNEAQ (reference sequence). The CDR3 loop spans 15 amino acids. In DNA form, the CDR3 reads TGTGCCAGCAGTTCGACGCGAGCGGGCCAAGATACGCAGTATTTT. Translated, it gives CASSSTRAGQDTQYF.

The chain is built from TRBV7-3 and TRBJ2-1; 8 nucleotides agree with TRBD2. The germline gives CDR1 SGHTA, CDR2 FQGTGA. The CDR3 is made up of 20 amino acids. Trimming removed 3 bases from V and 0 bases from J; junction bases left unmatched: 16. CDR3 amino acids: CASSLGVRLAGRSSYNEQFF. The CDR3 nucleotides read TGTGCCAGCAGCTTGGGTGTGAGGCTAGCGGGTAGGAGCTCCTACAATGAGCAGTTCTTC.

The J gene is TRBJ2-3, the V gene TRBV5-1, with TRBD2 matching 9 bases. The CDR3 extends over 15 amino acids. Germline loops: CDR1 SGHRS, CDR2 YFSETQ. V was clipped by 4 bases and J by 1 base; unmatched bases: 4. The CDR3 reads CASSTLAGGTDTQYF. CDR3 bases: TGCGCCAGCAGCACCTTAGCGGGAGGCACAGATACGCAGTATTTT.

CDR3 protein: CASSLNLAGGYGYEQFF. CDR3 sequence (DNA): TGTGCCAGCAGCCTTAATCTAGCGGGAGGGTATGGGTATGAGCAGTTCTTC. The chain carries TRBV7-6 and TRBJ2-1, with 12 bases lining up with TRBD2. The J segment lost 8 bases and the V segment lost 5 bases, leaving 13 bases of the junction unmatched. Germline assignment: CDR1 SGHVS and CDR2 FNYEAQ. This CDR3 spans 17 amino acids.

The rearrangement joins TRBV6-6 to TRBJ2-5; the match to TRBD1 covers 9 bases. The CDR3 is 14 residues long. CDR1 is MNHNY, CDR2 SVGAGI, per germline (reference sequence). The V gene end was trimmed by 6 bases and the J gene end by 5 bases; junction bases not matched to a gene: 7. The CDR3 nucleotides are TGTGCCAGCAGAAATACAGGGGGCACTGAGACCCAGTACTTC. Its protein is CASRNTGGTETQYF.

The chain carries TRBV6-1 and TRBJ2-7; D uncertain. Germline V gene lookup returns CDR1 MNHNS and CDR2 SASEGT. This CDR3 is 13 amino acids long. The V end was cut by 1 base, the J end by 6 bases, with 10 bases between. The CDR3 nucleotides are TGTGCCAGCAGTGAAGGACAAAAATCCGAGCAGTACTTC. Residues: CASSEGQKSEQYF.

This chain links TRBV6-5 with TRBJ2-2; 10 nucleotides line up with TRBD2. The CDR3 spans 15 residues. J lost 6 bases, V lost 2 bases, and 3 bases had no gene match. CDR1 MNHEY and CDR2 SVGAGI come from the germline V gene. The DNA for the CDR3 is TGTGCCAGCAGTTACAGCGGGAGGGTCGCCGGGGAGCTGTTTTTT. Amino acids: CASSYSGRVAGELFF.

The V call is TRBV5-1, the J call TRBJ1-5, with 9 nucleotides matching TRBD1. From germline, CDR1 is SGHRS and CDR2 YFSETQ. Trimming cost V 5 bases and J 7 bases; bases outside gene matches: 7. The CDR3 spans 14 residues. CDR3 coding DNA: TGCGCCAGCAGTTTCGGGACAGGGAACCAGCCCCAGCATTTT. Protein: CASSFGTGNQPQHF.

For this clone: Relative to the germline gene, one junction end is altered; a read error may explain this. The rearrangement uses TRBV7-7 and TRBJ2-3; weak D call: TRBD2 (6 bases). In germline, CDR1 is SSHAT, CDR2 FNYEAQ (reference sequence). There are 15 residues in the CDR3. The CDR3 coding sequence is TGTGCTAGCAGCTTGGGCGGGGCGACAGCAGATACGCAGTATTTT. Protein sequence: CASSLGGATADTQYF. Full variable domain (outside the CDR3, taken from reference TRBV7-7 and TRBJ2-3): GAGVSQSPRYKVTKRGQDVTLRCDPISSHATLYWYQQALGQGPEFLTYFNYEAQPDKSGLPSDRFSAERPEGSISTLTIQRTEQRDSAMYRCASSLGGATADTQYFGPGTRLTVL.

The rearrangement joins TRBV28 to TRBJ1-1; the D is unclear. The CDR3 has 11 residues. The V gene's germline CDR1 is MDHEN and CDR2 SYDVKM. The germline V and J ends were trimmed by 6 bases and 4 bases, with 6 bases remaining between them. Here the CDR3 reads CASSPLTEAFF. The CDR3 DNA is TGTGCCAGCAGCCCCCTCACTGAAGCTTTCTTT.

For the CDR3, the DNA is TGTGCCAGCAGCTTGGATAGGAGCCGAGCCTACGAGCAGTACTTC. This encodes CASSLDRSRAYEQYF. The chain joins TRBV5-8 to TRBJ2-7; D unclear. Germline V gene lookup returns CDR1 SGHTS and CDR2 YDEGEE. The germline V and J ends were trimmed by 0 bases and 2 bases, with 12 bases remaining between them. This CDR3 comprises 15 residues.

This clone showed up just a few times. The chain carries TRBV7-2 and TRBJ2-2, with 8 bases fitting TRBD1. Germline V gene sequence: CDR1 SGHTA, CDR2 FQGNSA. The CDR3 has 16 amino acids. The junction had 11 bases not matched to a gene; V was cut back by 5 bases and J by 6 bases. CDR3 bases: TGTGCCAGCAGCCTACAGTCAGGGGGCCAGGCCGGGGAGCTGTTTTTT. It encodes CASSLQSGGQAGELFF.

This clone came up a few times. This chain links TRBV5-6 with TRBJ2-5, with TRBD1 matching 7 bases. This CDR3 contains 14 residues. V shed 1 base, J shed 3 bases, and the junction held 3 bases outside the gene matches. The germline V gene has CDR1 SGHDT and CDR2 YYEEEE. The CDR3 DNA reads TGTGCCAGCAGCTTGTCCGGGACAGAAGAGACCCAGTACTTC. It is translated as CASSLSGTEETQYF.

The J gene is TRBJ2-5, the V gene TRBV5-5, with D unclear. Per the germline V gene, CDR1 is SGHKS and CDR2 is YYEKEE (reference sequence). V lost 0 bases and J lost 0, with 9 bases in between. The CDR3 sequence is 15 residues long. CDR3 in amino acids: CASSLGPGYQETQYF. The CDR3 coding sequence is TGTGCCAGCAGCTTGGGGCCAGGATACCAAGAGACCCAGTACTTC.

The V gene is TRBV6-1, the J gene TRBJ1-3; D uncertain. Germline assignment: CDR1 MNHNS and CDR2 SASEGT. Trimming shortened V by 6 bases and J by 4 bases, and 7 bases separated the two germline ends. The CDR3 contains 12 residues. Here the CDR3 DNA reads TGTGCCAGCAGAAAAGAGGGAAACACCATATATTTT. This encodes CASRKEGNTIYF.

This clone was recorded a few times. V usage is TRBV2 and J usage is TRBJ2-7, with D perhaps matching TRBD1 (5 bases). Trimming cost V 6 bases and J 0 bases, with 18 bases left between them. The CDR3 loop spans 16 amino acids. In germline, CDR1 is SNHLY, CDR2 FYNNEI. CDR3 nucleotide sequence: TGTGCCAGCAGGGCCCCGGGCAGGACAAACTCCTACGAGCAGTACTTC. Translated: CASRAPGRTNSYEQYF.